This T cell receptor beta chain was identified during a study of blood T cell repertoires in COVID-19. For the study at large: COVID-19 samples, acute and convalescent, were from the United States, Italy and Spain.

Profiled with immunoSEQ multiplex PCR; TCRdb holds only in-frame clones, not every one. Of roughly 70,000 clones in the sample, about four fifths were seen once. Unmatched junction bases numbered 7, after V lost 7 bases and J lost 2 bases. Germline V lookup: CDR1 SGHRS, CDR2 YFSETQ. The CDR3 contains 14 residues. The receptor's source is a human donor in a cohort sampled during active COVID-19. The sequencing input was peripheral blood. The chain uses TRBV5-1 and TRBJ2-3, with 7 bases identical to TRBD2. The CDR3 spells CASGAGAATDTQYF. Here the CDR3 DNA reads TGCGCCAGCGGTGCGGGAGCGGCCACAGATACGCAGTATTTT.